This entry lists 29 T cell receptor beta chains sequenced from one sample in a study of T cells in Graves' hyperthyroidism and ophthalmopathy. Using RNA transcripts as the source, TCR beta CDR3 regions were amplified. Using the HTBI primer set, a first-round RT-PCR was run on the TCR CDR3. Each CDR3 protein is one row after TCRdb ran MiXCR on the multiplex PCR reads. The sample consists of 500,000 to 650,000 distinct CDR3 sequences, 13% to 15% of them appearing once. The sequenced sample consisted of blood. These receptor sequences come from a woman aged 50 to 60 with Graves' ophthalmopathy.

This clonotype appeared a few times. The chain combines TRBV2 with TRBJ2-1; D is possibly TRBD1 or TRBD2 (5 bases each). Trimming removed 5 bases from V and 4 bases from J, with 9 bases in between. The CDR3 sequence is 13 residues long. Per germline, CDR1 SNHLY and CDR2 FYNNEI. The CDR3 sequence: CASSWDQYNEQFF. The CDR3 nucleotides are TGTGCCAGCAGTTGGGACCAATACAATGAGCAGTTCTTC. Drawing the rest from reference TRBV2 and TRBJ2-1, the complete variable domain is EPEVTQTPSHQVTQMGQEVILRCVPISNHLYFYWYRQILGQKVEFLVSFYNNEISEKSEIFDDQFSVERPDGSNFTLKIRSTKLEDSAMYFCASSWDQYNEQFFGPGTRLTVL.

This clonotype showed up many times. This chain links TRBV29-1 with TRBJ2-1; 10 bases match TRBD2. The CDR3 spans 16 residues. Germline V gene data show CDR1 as SQVTM and CDR2 as ANQGSEA. The V gene end was trimmed by 8 bases and the J gene end by 4 bases; junction bases not matched to a gene: 14. Written as DNA, the CDR3 is TGCAGCCATGTTACTAGCGGGGAACCACGTTACAATGAGCAGTTCTTC. Translating it yields CSHVTSGEPRYNEQFF.

At least ten counts were recorded for this clonotype. The junction differs from germline at one of its ends, possibly a read error. The V gene is TRBV7-3, the J gene TRBJ2-7, with a possible D match to TRBD2 (7 bases). There are 13 residues in the CDR3. Germline CDR1 SGHTA, CDR2 FQGTGA. The CDR3 sequence is CASSAGASSEQYF. The CDR3 DNA reads as TGTGCCAGCAGCGCGGGGGCATCCTCCGAGCAGTACTTC.

This clonotype was observed at least ten times. J is TRBJ2-1 and V is TRBV10-3; the D is unclear. Germline V gene data show CDR1 as ENHRY and CDR2 as SYGVKD. The CDR3 is 11 residues long. V was shortened by 0 bases and J by 9 bases, with 3 bases between the two germline ends. The CDR3 sequence: CAISESVEQFF. CDR3 nucleotide sequence: TGTGCCATCAGTGAGTCTGTTGAGCAGTTCTTC.

This clonotype came up a few times. CDR3 loop: CSARDRARGQGTPSNQPQHF. In DNA form, the CDR3 reads TGCAGTGCTAGAGATAGGGCCCGGGGACAGGGGACCCCAAGCAATCAGCCCCAGCATTTT. V and J are TRBV20-1 and TRBJ1-5; 10 nucleotides line up with TRBD1. The CDR3 totals 20 residues. Germline loops: CDR1 DFQATT, CDR2 SNEGSKA (reference sequence). Unmatched junction bases numbered 15, after V lost 0 bases and J lost 1 base.

This sequence joins TRBV20-1 and TRBJ2-5; D is uncertain. The CDR3 is made up of 13 amino acids. The germline V gene has CDR1 DFQATT and CDR2 SNEGSKA (reference sequence). The ends were cut back, 0 bases at V and 4 bases at J, with 9 bases in the middle. The CDR3 region is CSARDLLIETQYF. CDR3 nucleotides: TGCAGTGCTAGAGATCTCTTGATAGAGACCCAGTACTTC.

This chain uses TRBV12-3 or TRBV12-4 with TRBJ2-3, with 11 bases matching TRBD2. Germline trimming cut 3 bases from V and 5 bases from J; bases unmatched to any gene: 16. This CDR3 is 19 amino acids long. CDR3 protein: CASSFGLAGNKVRRDTQYF. CDR3 DNA: TGTGCCAGCAGTTTCGGACTAGCGGGTAATAAGGTCCGCCGAGATACGCAGTATTTT.

This clonotype was detected ten times or more. This chain joins TRBV12-3 or TRBV12-4 and TRBJ2-1; 8 bases align to TRBD2. Trimming at V came to 7 bases and at J to 12 bases, leaving 5 bases not matched to a gene. The CDR3 contains 11 residues. CDR3 nucleotide sequence: TGTGCCAGCAACCGGGGGGGGGCGCAGTTCTTC. Its protein is CASNRGGAQFF.

The chain employs TRBV30 and TRBJ2-3; 7 bases agree with TRBD1. Germline trimming cut 3 bases from V and 2 bases from J; bases unmatched to any gene: 11. CDR3 length: 16 residues. Germline values: CDR1 GTSNPN, CDR2 SVGIG (reference sequence). The CDR3 DNA sequence: TGTGCCTGGAGGCCCCCCGGGACAGACATCACAGATACGCAGTATTTT. Residues: CAWRPPGTDITDTQYF. Full variable domain (outside the CDR3, taken from reference TRBV30 and TRBJ2-3): SQTIHQWPATLVQPVGSPLSLECTVEGTSNPNLYWYRQAAGRGLQLLFYSVGIGQISSEVPQNLSASRPQDRQFILSSKKLLLSDSGFYLCAWRPPGTDITDTQYFGPGTRLTVL.

This clonotype was found many times. The rearrangement uses TRBV6-2 or TRBV6-3 and TRBJ2-2, with D uncertain. V gave up 2 bases and J gave up 8 bases, with 9 bases separating them. The CDR3 covers 13 residues. From germline, CDR1 is MNHEY and CDR2 SVGEGT. CDR3 DNA sequence: TGTGCCAGCAGTTACGCCTCTGGTGGGGAGCTGTTTTTT. Protein sequence: CASSYASGGELFF.

This clonotype was observed many times. The chain recombines TRBV20-1 with TRBJ2-1, with TRBD2 identical over 10 bases. The CDR3 contains 15 residues. Germline assignment: CDR1 DFQATT and CDR2 SNEGSKA (reference sequence). J was trimmed by 4 bases and V by 3 bases; bases with no gene match: 6. The CDR3 is CSARALLAGYNEQFF. In DNA, the CDR3 is TGCAGTGCTAGGGCCCTACTAGCGGGGTACAATGAGCAGTTCTTC.

This clonotype has a count of ten or more. CDR3 protein: CSASPQLAKNIQYF. The CDR3 DNA follows: TGCAGTGCTAGCCCCCAGCTAGCCAAAAACATTCAGTACTTC. The chain employs TRBV20-1 and TRBJ2-4; D ambiguous. Germline assignment: CDR1 DFQATT and CDR2 SNEGSKA (reference sequence). V was pared by 3 bases and J by 0 bases, with 9 bases between. The CDR3 totals 14 residues.

This clonotype has only a few counts. The CDR3 DNA reads TGTGCCAGCAGTTACGACAGGGCGAGCTCCTACGAGCAGTACTTC. Its protein product is CASSYDRASSYEQYF. The rearrangement uses TRBV6-2 or TRBV6-3 and TRBJ2-7; 7 positions match TRBD1. There are 15 residues in the CDR3. Trimming took 2 bases from V and 0 from J; bases not matched to a gene: 4. Looked up from germline, CDR1 is MNHEY and CDR2 is SVGEGT.

This clonotype was picked up a small number of times. V and J are TRBV6-2 or TRBV6-3 and TRBJ2-5, with D uncertain. This CDR3 contains 13 residues. Germline values: CDR1 MNHEY, CDR2 SVGEGT. V lost 4 bases to trimming and J lost 0 bases, with 6 bases between them. The CDR3 is CASSWADQETQYF. CDR3 DNA sequence: TGTGCCAGCAGTTGGGCGGACCAAGAGACCCAGTACTTC.

This clonotype was seen ten or more times. The J gene is TRBJ2-7, the V gene TRBV20-1, with 10 bases fitting TRBD1. Germline V gene sequence: CDR1 DFQATT, CDR2 SNEGSKA (reference sequence). J gave up 3 bases and V 3 bases, and 5 bases lay outside the gene matches. The CDR3 runs 14 residues. CDR3 amino acids: CSARGTGAFYEQYF. For the CDR3, the DNA is TGCAGTGCTAGGGGGACAGGGGCTTTCTACGAGCAGTACTTC.

This clonotype came up many times. The chain has TRBV7-9 and TRBJ1-2, with D possibly matching TRBD1 (6 bases). This CDR3 region has 15 residues. Trimming pared 1 base from V and 8 bases from J, leaving 17 bases between. Germline V gene data show CDR1 as SEHNR and CDR2 as FQNEAQ (reference sequence). The CDR3 DNA sequence: TGTGCCAGCAGCTTAGTCGAGGGACAAACCGTCGGCTACACCTTC. Protein: CASSLVEGQTVGYTF.

This clonotype was detected ten times or more. The chain recombines TRBV12-5 with TRBJ2-3, with D tentatively TRBD2 (5 bases). Germline CDR1 and CDR2: LGHNT and FRNRAP. The germline V and J ends were trimmed by 0 bases and 7 bases, with 11 bases remaining between them. The CDR3 consists of 14 residues. The CDR3 spells CASGLVLDFYTQYF. The CDR3 DNA follows: TGTGCTAGTGGTTTGGTCCTGGACTTTTATACGCAGTATTTT.

At least ten counts were recorded for this clonotype. V and J are TRBV7-9 and TRBJ1-6; no clear D gene. This CDR3 contains 13 residues. Germline V gene sequence: CDR1 SEHNR, CDR2 FQNEAQ (reference sequence). Deletions cut 0 bases from V and 7 bases from J, with 4 bases between. For the CDR3, the DNA is TGTGCCAGCAGCTTAGCAGGAAATTCACCCCTCCACTTT. Amino acid sequence: CASSLAGNSPLHF.

This clonotype was seen many times. The gene calls are TRBV28 and TRBJ2-3, with 8 positions matching TRBD1. In germline, CDR1 is MDHEN, CDR2 SYDVKM. Germline trimming cut 2 bases from V and 3 bases from J; bases unmatched to any gene: 4. The CDR3 runs to 15 residues. Here the CDR3 DNA reads TGTGCCAGCAGTTTAAGGACAGGGCAAACAGATACGCAGTATTTT. Protein: CASSLRTGQTDTQYF.

This clonotype was counted a few times. J is TRBJ1-6 and V is TRBV12-3 or TRBV12-4; 7 bases fit TRBD1. After removal of 7 bases from V and 4 bases from J, the junction contained 7 bases not matched to a gene. The CDR3 length is 15 residues. As DNA, the CDR3 is TGTGCCAGCACCCCTGGGGGACAGTATAATTCACCCCTCCACTTT. Encoded protein: CASTPGGQYNSPLHF.

Concerning this clonotype: A junction boundary mismatches the germline segment, possibly from a read error. The gene calls are TRBV5-8 and TRBJ2-1; 8 nucleotides line up with TRBD2. CDR1 SGHTS and CDR2 YDEGEE come from the germline V gene. This CDR3 is 15 amino acids long. The CDR3 DNA sequence: TGTGCCGGCAGCTCGGGACTAGTAATCTACAATGAGCAGTTCTTC. This gives the protein CAGSSGLVIYNEQFF.

There are many counts of this clonotype. The gene calls are TRBV27 and TRBJ2-7; maybe TRBD2 (6 bases). Looked up from germline, CDR1 is MNHEY and CDR2 is SMNVEV (reference sequence). V lost 6 bases, J lost 2 bases, and 20 bases lay in between. This CDR3 spans 16 amino acids. The CDR3 coding sequence is TGTGCCAGCAGCCCGAGCCTGGGGGAGGCAACCTACGAGCAGTACTTC. It encodes CASSPSLGEATYEQYF.

This clonotype came up many times. The chain recombines TRBV3-1 with TRBJ1-4; 9 positions agree with TRBD1. Germline CDR1 and CDR2: LGHDT and YNNKEL (reference sequence). Trimming took 3 bases from V and 8 from J; bases not matched to a gene: 10. This CDR3 contains 16 residues. CDR3 coding DNA: TGTGCCAGCAGCCAGACTCCCGGGACAGGGCGCGAAAAACTGTTTTTT. The encoded protein is CASSQTPGTGREKLFF.

This clonotype was observed many times. The CDR3 sequence is CSAREGLQPQHF. The CDR3 nucleotides are TGCAGTGCTAGAGAGGGTTTACAGCCCCAGCATTTT. This rearrangement joins TRBV20-1 to TRBJ1-5; no clear D gene. This CDR3 contains 12 residues. V dropped 0 bases and J dropped 7 bases, with 7 bases sitting between them. Germline V lookup: CDR1 DFQATT, CDR2 SNEGSKA (reference sequence).

V usage is TRBV18 and J usage is TRBJ2-2; D ambiguous. V was trimmed by 2 bases and J by 5 bases, leaving 12 bases between them. Germline assignment: CDR1 KGHSH and CDR2 LQKENI. CDR3 length equals 15 residues. For the CDR3, the DNA is TGTGCCAGCTCACCATTCTCCAGGCAAACCGGGGAGCTGTTTTTT. Translated, it gives CASSPFSRQTGELFF.

As concerns this clonotype: A much larger clone lies one base from this, so it may be a read error. The chain couples TRBV5-1 to TRBJ2-1; 7 nucleotides align to TRBD2. The V segment lost 2 bases and the J segment 9 bases; nucleotides outside the gene matches: 8. The germline gives CDR1 SGHRS, CDR2 YFSETQ. This CDR3 comprises 14 residues. CDR3 nucleotides: TGCGCCAGCAGCTTTGTTGGCGGGAGAGCTGAGCAGTTCTTC. The encoded protein is CASSFVGGRAEQFF.

This clonotype came up many times. The V call is TRBV30, the J call TRBJ2-5; D could derive from TRBD1 or TRBD2 (6 bases each). V was pared by 8 bases and J by 7 bases, with 11 bases between. Germline-derived CDR1 and CDR2 are GTSNPN and SVGIG (reference sequence). The CDR3 has 10 residues. CDR3 loop: CALQGGTQYF. The CDR3 region has the DNA TGTGCCCTACAGGGAGGGACCCAGTACTTC.

This clonotype was seen repeatedly, ten times or more. CDR3 sequence: CASSVGQLAGNTIYF. CDR3 nucleotide sequence: TGTGCCAGCAGCGTGGGACAGCTCGCTGGAAACACCATATATTTT. The chain couples TRBV3-1 to TRBJ1-3, with TRBD1 identical over 7 bases. CDR1 and CDR2 from the germline V gene are LGHDT and YNNKEL (reference sequence). This CDR3 is 15 amino acids long. V trimming: 5 bases; J trimming: 2 bases; junction bases outside the gene matches: 6.

This clonotype was found many times. The genes are TRBV5-1 and TRBJ2-1; D may be TRBD1 (5 bases). The CDR3 has 15 residues. Trimming left V 0 bases short and J 9 bases short, with 16 bases between. The germline CDR1 and CDR2 sequences are SGHRS and YFSETQ. CDR3 coding DNA: TGCGCCAGCAGCTTGGCTCGACAGAGAACGGGTGAGCAGTTCTTC. Protein: CASSLARQRTGEQFF.